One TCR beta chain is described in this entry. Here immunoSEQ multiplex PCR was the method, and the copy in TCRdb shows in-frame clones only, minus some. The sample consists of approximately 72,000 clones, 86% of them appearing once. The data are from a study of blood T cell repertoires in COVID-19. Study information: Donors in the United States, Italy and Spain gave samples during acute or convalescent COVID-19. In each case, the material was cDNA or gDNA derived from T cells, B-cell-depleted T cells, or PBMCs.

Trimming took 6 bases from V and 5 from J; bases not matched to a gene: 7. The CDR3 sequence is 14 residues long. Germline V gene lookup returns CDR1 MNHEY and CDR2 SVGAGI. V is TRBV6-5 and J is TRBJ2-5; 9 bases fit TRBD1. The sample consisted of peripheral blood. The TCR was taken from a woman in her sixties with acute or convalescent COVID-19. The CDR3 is CASSPDRGGETQYF. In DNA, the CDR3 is TGTGCCAGCAGCCCGGACAGGGGAGGCGAGACCCAGTACTTC.